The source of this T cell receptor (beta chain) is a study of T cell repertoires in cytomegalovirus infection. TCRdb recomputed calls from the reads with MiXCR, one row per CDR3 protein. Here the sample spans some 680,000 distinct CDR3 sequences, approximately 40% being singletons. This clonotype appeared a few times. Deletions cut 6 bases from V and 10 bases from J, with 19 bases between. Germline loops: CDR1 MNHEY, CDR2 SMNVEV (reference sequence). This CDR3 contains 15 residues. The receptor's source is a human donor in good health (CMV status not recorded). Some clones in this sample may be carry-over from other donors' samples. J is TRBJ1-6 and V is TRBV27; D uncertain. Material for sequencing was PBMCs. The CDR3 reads CASSLSSEGWSPLHF. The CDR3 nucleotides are TGTGCCAGCAGCCTCAGTTCGGAGGGCTGGTCACCCCTCCACTTT.